This T cell receptor beta chain was documented in a study of T cell changes during pregnancy in multiple sclerosis. This clone qualifies as medium-sized. V gave up 6 bases and J gave up 4 bases; unmatched junction bases: 7. Germline V lookup: CDR1 MRHNA, CDR2 SNTAGT. The CDR3 covers 15 residues. Assay used: immunoSEQ multiplex PCR; TCRdb lists only in-frame clones, some missing. Seen here are about 17,000 clones, more than 70% observed once, and the top ten hold around a tenth. The TCR sequence derives from a female donor with multiple sclerosis, enrolled in a pregnancy study. The sample consisted of CD8+ T cells from peripheral blood mononuclear cells, taken after pregnancy. This chain connects TRBV6-4 to TRBJ2-3, with TRBD2 identical over 10 bases. The CDR3 sequence is CASSPGLAASDTQYF. Written as DNA, the CDR3 is TGTGCCAGCAGCCCTGGACTAGCGGCGTCAGATACGCAGTATTTT.